This entry lists 21 T cell receptor beta chains sequenced from one sample in a study of cytomegalovirus exposure and HLA in healthy donors. 60 Vbeta and 13 Jbeta primers were used in PCR. TCRdb's table, derived via immunoSEQ multiplex PCR, lists solely in-frame clones and lacks some. The data show 200,000 or so clones, more than 75% seen once. The sample consisted of PBMCs. These receptors all come from a man aged 25 to 40 in good health and CMV-seronegative.

The chain combines TRBV27 with TRBJ2-1, with 8 bases that match TRBD2. The V gene end was trimmed by 3 bases and the J gene end by 6 bases; junction bases not matched to a gene: 7. CDR3 length equals 15 residues. The germline V gene encodes CDR1 MNHEY and CDR2 SMNVEV (reference sequence). The CDR3 here is CASSLGTRPLNEQFF. CDR3 coding DNA: TGTGCCAGCAGTTTGGGGACTAGACCCCTCAATGAGCAGTTCTTC.

The chain is built from TRBV5-1 and TRBJ1-6, with 7 positions matching TRBD1. Trimming cost V 4 bases and J 5 bases; bases outside gene matches: 6. The CDR3 spans 15 residues. Looked up from germline, CDR1 is SGHRS and CDR2 is YFSETQ. The CDR3 spells CASSQGVMDNSPLHF. The CDR3 coding sequence is TGCGCCAGCAGCCAGGGGGTTATGGATAATTCACCCCTCCACTTT.

This clone was observed a single time. In DNA, the CDR3 is TGTGCCAGCAGCTTAGGCGGTACCGGGGAGCTGTTTTTT. Protein sequence: CASSLGGTGELFF. This chain links TRBV11-2 with TRBJ2-2; D gene unclear. The CDR3 runs to 13 residues. Looked up from germline, CDR1 is SGHAT and CDR2 is FQNNGV. V shed 1 base and J shed 5 bases, with 5 bases lying between them.

This chain joins TRBV18 and TRBJ1-5; 7 bases map to TRBD1. V dropped 3 bases and J dropped 6; count of bases not matched to a gene: 8. The CDR3 totals 15 residues. Per germline, CDR1 KGHSH and CDR2 LQKENI. The CDR3 region is CASSPHDRAGQPQHF. For the CDR3, the DNA is TGTGCCAGCTCACCCCACGACAGGGCCGGTCAGCCCCAGCATTTT.

The chain has TRBV2 and TRBJ2-3, with D unclear. CDR3 length: 12 amino acids. Deletions cut 5 bases from V and 1 base from J, with 4 bases between. Germline CDR1 SNHLY, CDR2 FYNNEI. CDR3 amino acids: CASSSRTDTQYF. The CDR3 region has the DNA TGTGCCAGCAGTTCTCGCACAGATACGCAGTATTTT.

This sequence joins TRBV7-2 and TRBJ2-7; the D gene is possibly TRBD2 (6 bases). The CDR3 extends over 14 amino acids. The V end lost 5 bases, the J end lost 3 bases, and 14 bases lay between the germline ends. From germline, CDR1 is SGHTA and CDR2 FQGNSA. This chain's CDR3 is CASSPTGVSYEQYF. CDR3 nucleotide sequence: TGTGCCAGCAGCCCAACGGGGGTGAGCTACGAGCAGTACTTC. Based on the CDR3 plus reference TRBV7-2 and TRBJ2-7, the full variable domain is GAGVSQSPSNKVTEKGKDVELRCDPISGHTALYWYRQSLGQGLEFLIYFQGNSAPDKSGLPSDRFSAERTGGSVSTLTIQRTQQEDSAVYLCASSPTGVSYEQYFGPGTRLTVT.

This chain links TRBV28 with TRBJ1-2; the D gene is possibly TRBD1 (6 bases). Trimming left V 3 bases short and J 2 bases short, with 10 bases between. Germline-derived CDR1 and CDR2 are MDHEN and SYDVKM. The CDR3 consists of 14 residues. The CDR3 region has the DNA TGTGCCAGCAGTTTCCAGGGGACGAACTATGGCTACACCTTC. Residues: CASSFQGTNYGYTF.

The V gene is TRBV28, the J gene TRBJ2-7; D remains unclear. Germline V lookup: CDR1 MDHEN, CDR2 SYDVKM. CDR3 size: 11 residues. V lost 6 bases to trimming and J lost 6 bases, with 9 bases between them. In DNA, the CDR3 is TGTGCCAGCAGGTTGAGTGGCGAGCAGTACTTC. It is translated as CASRLSGEQYF.

V is TRBV7-9 and J is TRBJ1-2; D remains ambiguous. The germline V gene has CDR1 SEHNR and CDR2 FQNEAQ (reference sequence). This CDR3 is 14 amino acids long. V lost 5 bases and J 2 bases, leaving 12 bases between the germline ends. The CDR3: CASSPRRSNYGYTF. For the CDR3, the DNA is TGTGCCAGCAGCCCTAGGCGGAGCAACTATGGCTACACCTTC.

The V gene is TRBV19, the J gene TRBJ1-6; possibly TRBD1 for D (6 bases). Trimming left V 6 bases short and J 0 bases short, with 24 bases between. The CDR3 consists of 20 residues. Looked up from germline, CDR1 is LNHDA and CDR2 is SQIVND (reference sequence). In DNA, the CDR3 is TGTGCCAGTAGCCACGGACAGACGAGGGGTCCAAGCTCCTATAATTCACCCCTCCACTTT. Protein: CASSHGQTRGPSSYNSPLHF.

CDR3 sequence reads: CASSPTAGGNSPLHF. Written as DNA, the CDR3 is TGTGCCAGCTCACCAACGGCAGGGGGGAATTCACCCCTCCACTTT. V gene TRBV18 combines with J gene TRBJ1-6; 7 bases line up with TRBD1. The germline CDR1 and CDR2 sequences are KGHSH and LQKENI. This CDR3 spans 15 amino acids. V lost 2 bases to trimming and J lost 7 bases; unmatched junction nucleotides: 5.

The chain combines TRBV19 with TRBJ1-1; D might be TRBD1 (6 bases). Germline V gene lookup returns CDR1 LNHDA and CDR2 SQIVND (reference sequence). This CDR3 region has 14 residues. Trimming took off 6 bases at V and 2 bases at J, with 13 bases between the two ends. The CDR3 reads CASSPGQPNTEAFF. In DNA, the CDR3 is TGTGCCAGTAGCCCAGGACAGCCTAACACTGAAGCTTTCTTT.

This chain links TRBV7-9 with TRBJ1-2; 9 bases map to TRBD1. Per germline, CDR1 SEHNR and CDR2 FQNEAQ (reference sequence). The CDR3 runs 16 residues. Trimming removed 4 bases from V and 3 bases from J; junction bases left unmatched: 9. The CDR3 coding sequence is TGTGCCAGCAGCTCCCGTTCGACAGGGGGGTACTATGGCTACACCTTC. Encoded protein: CASSSRSTGGYYGYTF. The full variable domain, rest sourced from reference TRBV7-9 and TRBJ1-2, is DTGVSQNPRHKITKRGQNVTFRCDPISEHNRLYWYRQTLGQGPEFLTYFQNEAQLEKSRLLSDRFSAERPKGSFSTLEIQRTEQGDSAMYLCASSSRSTGGYYGYTFGSGTRLTVV.

V and J are TRBV20-1 and TRBJ2-7; tentative D call: TRBD1 (6 bases). The V end was cut by 2 bases, the J end by 6 bases, with 8 bases between. The CDR3 contains 11 residues. Germline V CDR1 and CDR2: DFQATT, SNEGSKA (reference sequence). The chain's CDR3 is CSARQGREQYF. CDR3 in DNA: TGCAGTGCTAGACAGGGGCGCGAGCAGTACTTC.

The chain has TRBV27 and TRBJ1-2; weak D call: TRBD1 (6 bases). CDR1 and CDR2 from the germline V gene are MNHEY and SMNVEV (reference sequence). V lost 3 bases, J lost 0 bases, and 14 bases lay in between. The CDR3 has 16 amino acids. For the CDR3, the DNA is TGTGCCAGCAGTTTGTACGGGACAAAGACTAACTATGGCTACACCTTC. Its protein is CASSLYGTKTNYGYTF.

The V gene is TRBV5-1, the J gene TRBJ2-3; TRBD2 is a possible D gene (5 bases). Germline values: CDR1 SGHRS, CDR2 YFSETQ. V dropped 0 bases and J dropped 1 base, with 12 bases sitting between them. This CDR3 contains 16 residues. CDR3 in amino acids: CASSLDQRGRTDTQYF. The CDR3 DNA sequence: TGCGCCAGCAGCTTGGATCAGCGCGGGCGCACAGATACGCAGTATTTT.

The count of this clone is one. This chain links TRBV4-1 with TRBJ2-3; 8 nucleotides match TRBD2. The germline V gene encodes CDR1 MGHRA and CDR2 YSYEKL. The CDR3 runs 15 residues. The junction had 5 bases not matched to a gene; V was cut back by 1 base and J by 5 bases. CDR3 nucleotide sequence: TGCGCCAGCAGCCAAGGGCTCGGGGGGGGAGATACGCAGTATTTT. The encoded protein is CASSQGLGGGDTQYF.

This sequence joins TRBV14 and TRBJ2-7; 9 nucleotides align to TRBD1. V trimming: 4 bases; J trimming: 6 bases; junction bases outside the gene matches: 1. The CDR3 consists of 12 residues. Germline CDR1 and CDR2: SGHDN and FVKESK. CDR3 sequence: CASSRTGVEQYF. CDR3 DNA: TGTGCCAGCAGCCGGACAGGGGTCGAGCAGTACTTC.

This clone was seen a handful of times. This chain uses TRBV4-3 with TRBJ2-1; 10 bases align to TRBD1. Trimming removed 1 base from V and 3 bases from J; junction bases left unmatched: 0. Germline CDR1 is LGHNA and CDR2 is YSLEER. This CDR3 is 15 amino acids long. CDR3 loop: CASSQGTGGYNEQFF. CDR3 DNA: TGCGCCAGCAGCCAAGGGACAGGGGGCTACAATGAGCAGTTCTTC.

The rearrangement joins TRBV19 to TRBJ1-2; weak D call: TRBD1 (5 bases). V lost 6 bases and J lost 2, with 13 bases in between. The CDR3 length is 14 residues. Per germline, CDR1 LNHDA and CDR2 SQIVND (reference sequence). CDR3 residues: CASSPSGGNYGYTF. DNA for the CDR3: TGTGCCAGTAGCCCGAGCGGGGGAAACTATGGCTACACCTTC.

Points on this clone: Different DNA sequences within this sample yield the same CDR3. The rearrangement uses TRBV11-2 and TRBJ1-2; possibly TRBD1 for D (6 bases). This CDR3 has 15 residues. Germline V lookup: CDR1 SGHAT, CDR2 FQNNGV. V was shortened by 5 bases and J by 4 bases, with 17 bases between the two germline ends. The CDR3 nucleotides read TGTGCCAGCAGCGTCTTTGGGGGCGAGGGCTATGGCTACACCTTC. This sequence encodes CASSVFGGEGYGYTF.